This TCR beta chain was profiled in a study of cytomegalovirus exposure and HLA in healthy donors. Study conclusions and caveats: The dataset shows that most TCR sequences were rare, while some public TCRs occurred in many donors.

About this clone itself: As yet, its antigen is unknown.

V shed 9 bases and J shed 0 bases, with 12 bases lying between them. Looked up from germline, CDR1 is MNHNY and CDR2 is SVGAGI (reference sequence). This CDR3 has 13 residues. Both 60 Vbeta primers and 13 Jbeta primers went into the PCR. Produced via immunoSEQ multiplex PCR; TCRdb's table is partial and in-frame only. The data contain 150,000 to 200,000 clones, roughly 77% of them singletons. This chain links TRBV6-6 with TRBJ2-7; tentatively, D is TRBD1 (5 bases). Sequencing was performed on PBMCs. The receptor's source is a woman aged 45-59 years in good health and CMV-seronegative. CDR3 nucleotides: TGTGCCAGTAGTATACAGGTCTCCTACGAGCAGTACTTC. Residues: CASSIQVSYEQYF.